These 10 T cell receptor beta chains originate from one sample sequenced in a study of T cells in Graves' hyperthyroidism and ophthalmopathy. RNA transcripts provided the source from which TCR beta CDR3 regions were amplified. A set of HTBI primers served as the primers for a first-round RT-PCR of the TCR CDR3. TCRdb re-called the multiplex PCR reads through MiXCR, storing one row per CDR3 protein. The table lists about 500,000 distinct CDR3 sequences, approximately 17% of them singletons. The sample was blood. These receptors were obtained from a woman aged 18-29 years with Graves' ophthalmopathy.

As regards this clonotype: Being one base from a much bigger clone, this may be a read error. V is TRBV11-2 and J is TRBJ1-2; D unclear. Germline values: CDR1 SGHAT, CDR2 FQNNGV. The CDR3 runs to 12 residues. The chain's CDR3 is CASGLEGAGYTF. For the CDR3, the DNA is TGTGCCAGCGGCTTAGAAGGCGCTGGCTACACCTTC.

There are a few counts of this clonotype. V gene TRBV6-1 combines with J gene TRBJ2-2, with 10 nucleotides matching TRBD1. Germline V gene sequence: CDR1 MNHNS, CDR2 SASEGT. The CDR3 runs 17 residues. Losses at the gene ends were 8 bases for V and 3 bases for J; bases not matched to a gene: 12. CDR3 protein: CASSPTSGTGDTGELFF. DNA of the CDR3: TGTGCCAGCTCACCTACTTCCGGGACAGGGGACACCGGGGAGCTGTTTTTT.

This clonotype was seen repeatedly, ten times or more. The gene calls are TRBV11-1 and TRBJ2-6; tentatively, D is TRBD1 or TRBD2 (5 bases each). Trimming took off 4 bases at V and 0 bases at J, with 10 bases between the two ends. This CDR3 is built from 16 residues. The germline gives CDR1 SGHAT, CDR2 FQDESV (reference sequence). DNA for the CDR3: TGTGCCAGCAGCTACCTGAGGGGCTCTGGGGCCAACGTCCTGACTTTC. The encoded protein is CASSYLRGSGANVLTF.

This clonotype occurred many times. CDR3 protein: CAWSVKGRGSYGYTF. The CDR3 nucleotides are TGTGCCTGGAGTGTGAAGGGAAGAGGGAGTTACGGCTACACCTTC. This chain connects TRBV30 to TRBJ1-2; D is ambiguous. The germline V and J ends were trimmed by 0 bases and 8 bases, with 19 bases remaining between them. Per the germline V gene, CDR1 is GTSNPN and CDR2 is SVGIG (reference sequence). The CDR3 is made up of 15 amino acids.

This clonotype was recorded many times. V is TRBV11-2 and J is TRBJ1-2; no reliable D call. V was cut by 0 bases and J by 11 bases, with 7 bases left in between. The CDR3 spans 11 residues. Looked up from germline, CDR1 is SGHAT and CDR2 is FQNNGV. This CDR3 is CASSLEGVYTF. For the CDR3, the DNA is TGTGCCAGCAGCTTAGAGGGCGTGTACACCTTC.

The chain carries TRBV29-1 and TRBJ2-1; D is unresolved. Trimming removed 2 bases at V and 2 bases at J, with 7 bases between. Looked up from germline, CDR1 is SQVTM and CDR2 is ANQGSEA. The CDR3 is 13 residues long. The CDR3 sequence: CSVERTTYNEQFF. CDR3 sequence (DNA): TGCAGCGTTGAAAGGACCACCTACAATGAGCAGTTCTTC.

This clonotype was found many times. The chain couples TRBV12-3 or TRBV12-4 to TRBJ1-1, with 7 bases aligning to TRBD1. The CDR3 contains 11 residues. V trimming: 3 bases; J trimming: 8 bases; junction bases outside the gene matches: 0. CDR3 in amino acids: CASSLTGEAFF. For the CDR3, the DNA is TGTGCCAGCAGTTTGACAGGGGAAGCTTTCTTT.

This chain connects TRBV27 to TRBJ2-7; 10 bases agree with TRBD2. This CDR3 is built from 18 residues. The V gene end was trimmed by 3 bases and the J gene end by 2 bases; junction bases not matched to a gene: 13. The germline V gene encodes CDR1 MNHEY and CDR2 SMNVEV (reference sequence). The CDR3 nucleotides read TGTGCCAGCAGTTTGTCCGGGGCTAGCGGGGGATTTACCTACGAGCAGTACTTC. Amino acid sequence: CASSLSGASGGFTYEQYF.

The chain uses TRBV7-6 and TRBJ2-1; TRBD2 agrees at 11 bases. The junction had 8 bases not matched to a gene; V was cut back by 4 bases and J by 6 bases. The length of the CDR3 is 16 residues. The germline gives CDR1 SGHVS, CDR2 FNYEAQ. The CDR3 DNA sequence: TGTGCCAGCAGCTCTCGTAGCGGGAGGGCCCTCAATGAGCAGTTCTTC. It codes for CASSSRSGRALNEQFF.

CDR3 nucleotides: TGCGCCAGCAGCCAAGGGGTAGAGGGAAACACCATATATTTT. Translated, it gives CASSQGVEGNTIYF. The rearrangement joins TRBV4-1 to TRBJ1-3; unclear D gene. The CDR3 is 14 residues long. Looked up from germline, CDR1 is MGHRA and CDR2 is YSYEKL. Trimming cost V 1 base and J 4 bases, with 8 bases left between them.